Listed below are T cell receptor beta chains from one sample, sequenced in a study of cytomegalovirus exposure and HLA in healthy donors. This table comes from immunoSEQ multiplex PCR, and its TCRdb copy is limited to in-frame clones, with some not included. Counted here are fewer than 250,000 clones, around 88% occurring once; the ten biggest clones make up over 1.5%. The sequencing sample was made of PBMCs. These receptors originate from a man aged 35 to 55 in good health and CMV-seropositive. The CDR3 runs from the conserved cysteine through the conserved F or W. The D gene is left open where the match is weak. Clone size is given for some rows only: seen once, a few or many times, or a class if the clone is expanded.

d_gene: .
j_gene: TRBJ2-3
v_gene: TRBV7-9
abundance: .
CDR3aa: CASSREPYLGDTQYF
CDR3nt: TGTGCCAGCAGCCGTGAGCCCTACCTCGGGGATACGCAGTATTTT

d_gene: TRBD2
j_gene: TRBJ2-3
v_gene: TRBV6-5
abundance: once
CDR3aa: CASSYVSGRTDTQYF
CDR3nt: TGTGCCAGCAGTTACGTGAGCGGGAGGACAGATACGCAGTATTTT

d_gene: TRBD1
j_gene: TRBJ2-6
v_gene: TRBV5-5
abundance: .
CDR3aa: CASLPLTPGQGSGANVLTF
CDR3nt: TGTGCCAGCCTACCCCTCACCCCGGGACAGGGCTCTGGGGCCAACGTCCTGACTTTC

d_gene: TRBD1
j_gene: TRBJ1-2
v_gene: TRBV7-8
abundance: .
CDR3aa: CASSPLTGGLGDYGYTF
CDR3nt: TGTGCCAGCAGCCCATTGACAGGGGGATTGGGTGACTATGGCTACACCTTC

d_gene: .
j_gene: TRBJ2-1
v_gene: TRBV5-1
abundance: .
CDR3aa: CASSLVLADNEQFF
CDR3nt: TGCGCCAGCAGCTTGGTCCTTGCGGACAATGAGCAGTTCTTC

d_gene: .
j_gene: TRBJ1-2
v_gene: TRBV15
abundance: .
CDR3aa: CATSSRAYYGYTF
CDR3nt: TGTGCCACCAGCAGCAGAGCGTACTATGGCTACACCTTC

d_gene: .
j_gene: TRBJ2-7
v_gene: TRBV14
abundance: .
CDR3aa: CASSQDPRQGWTYEQYF
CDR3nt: TGTGCCAGCAGCCAAGATCCCAGGCAGGGGTGGACCTACGAGCAGTACTTC

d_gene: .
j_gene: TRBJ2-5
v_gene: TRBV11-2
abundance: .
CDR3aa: CASSLAGSQETQYF
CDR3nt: TGTGCCAGCAGCTTAGCAGGGTCCCAAGAGACCCAGTACTTC

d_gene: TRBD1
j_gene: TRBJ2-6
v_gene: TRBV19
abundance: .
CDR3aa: CASMAGGIGANVLTF
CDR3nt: TGTGCCAGTATGGCAGGGGGCATTGGGGCCAACGTCCTGACTTTC

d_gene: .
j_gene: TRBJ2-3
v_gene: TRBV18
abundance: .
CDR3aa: CASSSGREDTQYF
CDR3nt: TGTGCCAGCTCTTCTGGCAGGGAAGATACGCAGTATTTT

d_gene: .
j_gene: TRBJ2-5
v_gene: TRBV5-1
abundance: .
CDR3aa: CASSLDGQLQETQYF
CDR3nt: TGCGCCAGCAGCTTGGACGGACAGCTTCAAGAGACCCAGTACTTC

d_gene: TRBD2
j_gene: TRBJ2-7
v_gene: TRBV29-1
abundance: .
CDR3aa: CSVEDRGRGEQYF
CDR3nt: TGCAGCGTTGAAGATCGAGGGAGGGGCGAGCAGTACTTC

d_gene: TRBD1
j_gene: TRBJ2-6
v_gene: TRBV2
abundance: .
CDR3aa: CAITGGSGANVLTF
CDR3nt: TGTGCCATCACAGGGGGTTCTGGGGCCAACGTCCTGACTTTC

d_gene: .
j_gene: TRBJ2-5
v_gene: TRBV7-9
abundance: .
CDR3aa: CASSVGGQETQYF
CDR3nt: TGTGCCAGCAGCGTCGGCGGACAAGAGACCCAGTACTTC

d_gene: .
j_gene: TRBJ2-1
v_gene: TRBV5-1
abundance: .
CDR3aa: CASSLAGQSVSNEQFF
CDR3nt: TGCGCCAGCAGCTTGGCCGGACAGAGTGTATCCAATGAGCAGTTCTTC

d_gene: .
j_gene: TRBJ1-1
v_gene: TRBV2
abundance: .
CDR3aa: CASDQGSLAAFF
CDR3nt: TGTGCCAGCGATCAGGGGTCTCTCGCAGCTTTCTTT

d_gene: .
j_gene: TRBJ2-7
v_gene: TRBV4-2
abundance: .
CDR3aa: CASSPEISYEQYF
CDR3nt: TGTGCCAGCAGCCCGGAGATCTCCTACGAGCAGTACTTC

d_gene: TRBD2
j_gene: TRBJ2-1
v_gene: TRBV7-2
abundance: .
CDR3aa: CASSLVAGGIGEQFF
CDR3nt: TGTGCCAGCAGCTTAGTAGCGGGAGGCATTGGTGAGCAGTTCTTC

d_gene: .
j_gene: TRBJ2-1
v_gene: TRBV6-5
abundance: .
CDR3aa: CASSYRPGKQFF
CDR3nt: TGTGCCAGCAGTTACCGACCGGGGAAGCAGTTCTTC

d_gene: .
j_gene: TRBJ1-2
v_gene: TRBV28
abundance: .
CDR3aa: CASSFGQGLGYTF
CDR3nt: TGTGCCAGCAGTTTTGGTCAGGGCCTTGGCTACACCTTC

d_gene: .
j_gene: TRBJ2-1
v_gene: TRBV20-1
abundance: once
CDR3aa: CSAVGAEQFF
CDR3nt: TGCAGTGCCGTGGGGGCCGAGCAGTTCTTC

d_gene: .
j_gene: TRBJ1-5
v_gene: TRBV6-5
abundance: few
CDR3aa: CASSYSEGIQPQHF
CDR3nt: TGTGCCAGCAGTTACTCGGAGGGGATCCAGCCCCAGCATTTT

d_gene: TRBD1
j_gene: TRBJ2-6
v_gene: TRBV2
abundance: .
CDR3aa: CANRGTGGLSSGANVLTF
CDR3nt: TGTGCCAACCGCGGGACAGGGGGCCTCAGCTCTGGGGCCAACGTCCTGACTTTC

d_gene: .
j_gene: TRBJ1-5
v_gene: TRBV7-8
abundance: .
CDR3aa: CASTSIRGSNQPQHF
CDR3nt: TGTGCCAGCACCTCGATCAGGGGAAGCAATCAGCCCCAGCATTTT

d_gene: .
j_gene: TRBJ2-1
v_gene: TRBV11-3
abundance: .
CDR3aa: CASSFLSENGEQFF
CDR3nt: TGTGCCAGCAGCTTCTTGTCGGAGAATGGTGAGCAGTTCTTC

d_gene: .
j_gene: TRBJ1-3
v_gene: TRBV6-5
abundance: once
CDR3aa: CASSYSNQNTIYF
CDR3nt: TGTGCCAGCAGTTACTCGAATCAGAACACCATATATTTT

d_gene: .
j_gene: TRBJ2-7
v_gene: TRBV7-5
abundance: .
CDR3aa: CARSHRRAYEQYF
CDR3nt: TGTGCCAGAAGCCACCGGAGAGCCTACGAGCAGTACTTC

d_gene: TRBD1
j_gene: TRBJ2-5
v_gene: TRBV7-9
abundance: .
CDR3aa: CASSLTRQGAVGQYF
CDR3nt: TGTGCCAGCAGCTTAACCCGCCAGGGGGCAGTAGGGCAGTACTTC

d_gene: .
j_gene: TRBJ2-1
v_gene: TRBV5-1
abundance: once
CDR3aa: CASSLPQGTSSYNEQFF
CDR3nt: TGCGCCAGCAGCCTCCCACAGGGAACAAGCTCCTACAATGAGCAGTTCTTC

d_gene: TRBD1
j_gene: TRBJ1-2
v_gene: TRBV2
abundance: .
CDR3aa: CASRQGATIGYTF
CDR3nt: TGTGCCAGCCGACAGGGGGCGACCATTGGCTACACCTTC

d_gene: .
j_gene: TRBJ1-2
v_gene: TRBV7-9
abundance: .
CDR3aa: CASSLGLGGAGSYGYTF
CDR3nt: TGTGCCAGCAGCTTAGGTTTGGGGGGGGCAGGCAGCTATGGCTACACCTTC

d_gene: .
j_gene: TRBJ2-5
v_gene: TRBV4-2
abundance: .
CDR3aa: CASSHGETFLKYQETQYF
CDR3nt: TGTGCCAGCAGCCATGGAGAAACTTTCCTCAAGTACCAAGAGACCCAGTACTTC

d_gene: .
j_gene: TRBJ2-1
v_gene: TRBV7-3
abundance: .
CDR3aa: CASRYQAEGDNEQFF
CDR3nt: TGTGCCAGCAGATATCAAGCGGAGGGCGACAATGAGCAGTTCTTC

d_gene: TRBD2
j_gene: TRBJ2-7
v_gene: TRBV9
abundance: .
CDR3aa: CASSVDPAGSGRSYEQYF
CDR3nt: TGTGCCAGCAGCGTAGACCCCGCAGGGAGCGGGAGGTCGTACGAGCAGTACTTC

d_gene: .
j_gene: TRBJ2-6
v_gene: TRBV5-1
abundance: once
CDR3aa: CASSPPFASGANGLTF
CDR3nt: TGCGCCAGCAGCCCCCCCTTCGCCTCTGGGGCCAACGGCCTGACTTTC

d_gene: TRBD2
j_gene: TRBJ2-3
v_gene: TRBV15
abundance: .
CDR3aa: CATMASGTDTQYF
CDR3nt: TGTGCCACCATGGCGAGCGGGACCGATACGCAGTATTTT

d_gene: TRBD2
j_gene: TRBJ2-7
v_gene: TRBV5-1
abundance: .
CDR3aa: CASSLGLAGGIYEQYF
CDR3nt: TGCGCCAGCAGCTTGGGGCTAGCGGGAGGGATATACGAGCAGTACTTC